Following are 21 T cell receptor beta chains from one sample sequenced in a study of response to subunit inactivated influenza vaccine. TCRdb reprocessed the RT-PCR reads via MiXCR and lists one record per CDR3 protein. The data contain about 160,000 distinct CDR3 sequences, 11% of them seen just once; the ten biggest clones take up 9.5% to 15%. This specimen was non-naive T cells sorted from PBMCs, taken roughly 47 days after vaccination. The receptors come from a man aged 50 or older who received an inactivated influenza vaccine.

This chain links TRBV20-1 with TRBJ1-1; 7 bases are shared with TRBD1. V shed 3 bases, J shed 4 bases, and the junction held 8 bases outside the gene matches. This CDR3 has 14 amino acids. Germline assignment: CDR1 DFQATT and CDR2 SNEGSKA (reference sequence). The CDR3: CSARQQGLGTEAFF. CDR3 in DNA: TGCAGTGCTAGGCAACAGGGGTTGGGCACTGAAGCTTTCTTT.

This clonotype was observed a handful of times. This rearrangement joins TRBV27 to TRBJ2-7; perhaps TRBD1 as D (6 bases). This CDR3 is built from 15 residues. Trimming took off 6 bases at V and 3 bases at J, with 18 bases between the two ends. Germline V gene data show CDR1 as MNHEY and CDR2 as SMNVEV (reference sequence). The CDR3 loop is CASSLTPTGRYEQYF. CDR3 DNA sequence: TGTGCCAGCAGCCTAACCCCGACAGGCCGCTACGAGCAGTACTTC.

This clonotype was observed a handful of times. V and J are TRBV29-1 and TRBJ2-5; D uncertain. Germline assignment: CDR1 SQVTM and CDR2 ANQGSEA. The CDR3 covers 11 residues. V gave up 5 bases and J gave up 4 bases, with 8 bases separating them. The CDR3 here is CSVKAGETQYF. The CDR3 coding sequence is TGCAGCGTTAAGGCCGGAGAGACCCAGTACTTC. The whole variable domain, remainder taken from reference TRBV29-1 and TRBJ2-5, is SAVISQKPSRDICQRGTSLTIQCQVDSQVTMMFWYRQQPGQSLTLIATANQGSEATYESGFVIDKFPISRPNLTFSTLTVSNMSPEDSSIYLCSVKAGETQYFGPGTRLLVL.

This clonotype was counted a few times. This chain joins TRBV9 and TRBJ2-3; weak D call: TRBD1 (6 bases). The germline V gene has CDR1 SGDLS and CDR2 YYNGEE. V lost 4 bases to trimming and J lost 5 bases, with 14 bases between them. This CDR3 region has 14 residues. CDR3 region: CASSPQGQLDTQYF. CDR3 bases: TGTGCCAGCAGCCCCCAGGGGCAGTTAGATACGCAGTATTTT.

The chain has TRBV18 and TRBJ2-1; the D call may be TRBD1 or TRBD2 (5 bases each). The CDR3 sequence is 15 residues long. CDR1 is KGHSH and CDR2 is LQKENI in the germline V gene. Trimming took 0 bases from V and 5 from J, leaving 11 bases between them. The CDR3 coding sequence is TGTGCCAGCTCACCACCGGGGGATCGGAACAATGAGCAGTTCTTC. It specifies CASSPPGDRNNEQFF.

This chain connects TRBV29-1 to TRBJ2-7, with a tentative D call TRBD2 (6 bases). This CDR3 comprises 13 residues. Germline loops: CDR1 SQVTM, CDR2 ANQGSEA. The V gene lost 4 bases and the J gene lost 3 bases, with 13 bases spanning the gap. DNA of the CDR3: TGCAGCGTTGCTCGGGACTCCCACTACGAGCAGTACTTC. This translates into CSVARDSHYEQYF.

This clonotype was seen repeatedly, ten times or more. CDR3 coding DNA: TGCAGTTACCTTAGGGGGACAGATACGCAGTATTTT. Translated, it gives CSYLRGTDTQYF. The gene calls are TRBV20-1 and TRBJ2-3; D perhaps matches TRBD1 (6 bases). V lost 8 bases, J lost 3 bases, and 12 bases lay in between. The V gene's germline CDR1 is DFQATT and CDR2 SNEGSKA (reference sequence). The CDR3 spans 12 residues.

This clonotype occurred a few times. The chain is built from TRBV10-3 and TRBJ1-2, with no clear D. This CDR3 is 15 amino acids long. The V gene lost 3 bases and the J gene lost 2 bases, with 13 bases spanning the gap. Germline CDR1 and CDR2: ENHRY and SYGVKD. CDR3 coding DNA: TGTGCCATCAGTGAAGGAAAAGGGTACAACTATGGCTACACCTTC. Translation gives CAISEGKGYNYGYTF.

In this sample, this clonotype turned up many times. The chain links TRBV12-3 or TRBV12-4 to TRBJ1-3, with a weak D call TRBD1 (5 bases). The CDR3 has 16 amino acids. Trimming left V 5 bases short and J 0 bases short, with 14 bases between. CDR3 nucleotide sequence: TGTGCCAGCAGTCCACGACAGAGGACCTCTGGAAACACCATATATTTT. Residues: CASSPRQRTSGNTIYF.

In this sample, this clonotype turned up many times. CDR3 DNA sequence: TGCGCCAGCAGCCAAGGGGCCGGGACTAGAGTCTCCGTCTACAATGAGCAGTTCTTC. Amino acid sequence: CASSQGAGTRVSVYNEQFF. The rearrangement joins TRBV4-3 to TRBJ2-1; 8 bases map to TRBD2. The trim removed 1 base at V and 3 bases at J, leaving 14 bases unmatched. Germline V gene sequence: CDR1 LGHNA, CDR2 YSLEER. The CDR3 covers 19 residues.

The chain joins TRBV5-5 to TRBJ2-5; 7 nucleotides agree with TRBD2. The CDR3 consists of 14 residues. Trimming removed 5 bases from V and 5 bases from J; junction bases left unmatched: 9. Germline CDR1 is SGHKS and CDR2 is YYEKEE (reference sequence). The DNA for the CDR3 is TGTGCCAGCAGGGACTCTAGCGGAGCGGAGACCCAGTACTTC. This codes for CASRDSSGAETQYF.

In this sample, this clonotype turned up many times. The V gene is TRBV29-1, the J gene TRBJ2-3, with D perhaps TRBD1 or TRBD2 (6 bases each). In germline, CDR1 is SQVTM, CDR2 ANQGSEA. This CDR3 has 11 residues. V lost 7 bases and J lost 8, with 13 bases in between. Here the CDR3 reads CSGSGGVTQYF. CDR3 in DNA: TGCAGCGGCTCCGGGGGCGTTACGCAGTATTTT.

This chain links TRBV20-1 with TRBJ2-7; D uncertain. Between the trimmed V and J ends, which lost 6 bases and 6 bases, there was a span of 9 bases. The length of the CDR3 is 10 residues. Germline V CDR1 and CDR2: DFQATT, SNEGSKA (reference sequence). This chain's CDR3 is CSALRGEQYF. The CDR3 nucleotides read TGCAGTGCCTTACGCGGCGAGCAGTACTTC.

The V and J genes are TRBV10-1 and TRBJ2-3; D possibly corresponds to TRBD2 (6 bases). V was clipped by 6 bases and J by 7 bases, with 11 bases between them. CDR1 is WNHNN, CDR2 SYGVQD, per germline (reference sequence). CDR3 size: 12 residues. Here the CDR3 DNA reads TGCGCCAGCAGCGATACTAGCCATACGCAGTATTTT. This sequence encodes CASSDTSHTQYF.

This clonotype has a count of ten or more. The chain couples TRBV4-2 to TRBJ2-7; a possible D gene is TRBD2 (7 bases). Germline assignment: CDR1 LGHNA and CDR2 YNFKEQ. The V and J ends lost 4 bases and 6 bases respectively, with 19 bases between them. This CDR3 is 15 amino acids long. In DNA form, the CDR3 reads TGTGCCAGCAGCCCATCAGAGGGGGGGCTCTTCGAGCAGTACTTC. Translated: CASSPSEGGLFEQYF.

The chain carries TRBV21-1 and TRBJ2-1; the table names TRBD1, a call not compared with the DNA. TRBV21-1 corresponds to a pseudogene. This CDR3 spans 15 amino acids. The CDR3 is CASSSRTGDDNEQFF. The CDR3 nucleotides are TGTGCCAGCAGCTCGCGGACAGGGGACGACAATGAGCAGTTCTTC.

The chain uses TRBV29-1 and TRBJ2-5; perhaps TRBD2 as D (6 bases). The ends were cut back, 4 bases at V and 5 bases at J, with 20 bases in the middle. This CDR3 contains 15 residues. The germline V gene has CDR1 SQVTM and CDR2 ANQGSEA. CDR3 coding DNA: TGCAGCGTTGGTTCTGAAGGAGGGTGGGGGGAGACCCAGTACTTC. It yields the protein CSVGSEGGWGETQYF.

J is TRBJ2-2 and V is TRBV6-5; D gene uncertain. V gave up 6 bases and J gave up 6 bases, with 5 bases separating them. The CDR3 consists of 11 residues. Germline CDR1 MNHEY, CDR2 SVGAGI. CDR3 loop: CASSYAGELFF. The CDR3 DNA is TGTGCCAGCAGCTACGCCGGGGAGCTGTTTTTT.

The chain employs TRBV18 and TRBJ2-5; D ambiguous. Trimming removed 0 bases from V and 4 bases from J, with 3 bases in between. From germline, CDR1 is KGHSH and CDR2 LQKENI. The CDR3 has 12 residues. CDR3 in amino acids: CASSPPLETQYF. In DNA form, the CDR3 reads TGTGCCAGCTCACCACCGTTAGAGACCCAGTACTTC.

The gene calls are TRBV6-5 and TRBJ2-5; 9 bases are shared with TRBD1. J was trimmed by 4 bases and V by 0 bases; bases with no gene match: 15. Per germline, CDR1 MNHEY and CDR2 SVGAGI. The CDR3 extends over 19 amino acids. This CDR3 is CASSYSLVGTGRRAETQYF. Here the CDR3 DNA reads TGTGCCAGCAGTTACTCGCTAGTAGGGACAGGGCGGAGGGCAGAGACCCAGTACTTC.

The chain joins TRBV9 to TRBJ2-7; D gene ambiguous. The germline V gene has CDR1 SGDLS and CDR2 YYNGEE. CDR3 length: 13 residues. The V end lost 0 bases, the J end lost 7 bases, and 11 bases lay between the germline ends. CDR3 DNA sequence: TGTGCCAGCAGCGTAGAGGAGACAAGGGAGCAGTACTTC. This gives the protein CASSVEETREQYF.